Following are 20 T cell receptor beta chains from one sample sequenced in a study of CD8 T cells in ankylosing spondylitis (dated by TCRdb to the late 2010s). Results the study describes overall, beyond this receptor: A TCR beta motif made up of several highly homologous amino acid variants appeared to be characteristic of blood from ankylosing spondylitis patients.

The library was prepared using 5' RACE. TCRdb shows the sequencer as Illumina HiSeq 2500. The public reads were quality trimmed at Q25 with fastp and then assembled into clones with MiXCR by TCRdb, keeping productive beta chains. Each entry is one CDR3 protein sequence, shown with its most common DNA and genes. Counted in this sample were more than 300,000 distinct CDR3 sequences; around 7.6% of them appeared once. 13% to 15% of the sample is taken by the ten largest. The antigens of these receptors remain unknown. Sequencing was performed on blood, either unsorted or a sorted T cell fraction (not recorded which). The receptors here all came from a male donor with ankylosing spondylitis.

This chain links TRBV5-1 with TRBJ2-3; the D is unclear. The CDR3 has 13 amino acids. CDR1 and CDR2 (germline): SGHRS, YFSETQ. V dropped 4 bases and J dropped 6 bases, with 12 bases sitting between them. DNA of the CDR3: TGCGCCAGCAGCCTGGGTTCGGTTGATACGCAGTATTTT. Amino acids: CASSLGSVDTQYF.

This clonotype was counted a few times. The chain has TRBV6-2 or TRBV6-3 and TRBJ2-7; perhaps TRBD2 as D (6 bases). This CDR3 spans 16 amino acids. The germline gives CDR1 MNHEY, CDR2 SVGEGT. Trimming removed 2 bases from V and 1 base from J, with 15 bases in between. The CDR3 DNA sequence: TGTGCCAGCAGTTACGCCCAGGAGGGGATGTCCTACGAGCAGTACTTC. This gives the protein CASSYAQEGMSYEQYF.

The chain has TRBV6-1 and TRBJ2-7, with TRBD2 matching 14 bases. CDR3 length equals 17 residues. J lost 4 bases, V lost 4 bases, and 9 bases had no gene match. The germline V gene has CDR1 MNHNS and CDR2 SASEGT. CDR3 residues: CASSGGTSGSLRYEQYF. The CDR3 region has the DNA TGTGCCAGCAGTGGCGGGACTAGCGGGAGCCTCCGGTACGAGCAGTACTTC.

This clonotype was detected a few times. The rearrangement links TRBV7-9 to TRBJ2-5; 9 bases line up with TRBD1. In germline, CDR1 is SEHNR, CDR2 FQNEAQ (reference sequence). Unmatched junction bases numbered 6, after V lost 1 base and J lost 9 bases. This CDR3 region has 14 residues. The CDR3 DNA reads TGTGCCAGCAGCTTAGGCTCACAGGGGGCCCCCCAGTACTTC. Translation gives CASSLGSQGAPQYF.

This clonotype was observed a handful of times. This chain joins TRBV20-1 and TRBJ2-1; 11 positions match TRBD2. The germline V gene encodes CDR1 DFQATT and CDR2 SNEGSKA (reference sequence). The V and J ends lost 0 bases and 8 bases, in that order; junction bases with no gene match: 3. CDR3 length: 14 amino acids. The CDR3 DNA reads TGCAGTGCTAGAGATACTAGCGGGAGCTATGAGCAGTTCTTC. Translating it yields CSARDTSGSYEQFF.

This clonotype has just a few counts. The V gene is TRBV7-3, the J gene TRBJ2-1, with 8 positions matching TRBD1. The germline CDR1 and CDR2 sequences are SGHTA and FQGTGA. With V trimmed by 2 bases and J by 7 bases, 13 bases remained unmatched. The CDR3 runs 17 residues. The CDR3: CASSLLARGQKKNEQFF. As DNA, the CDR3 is TGTGCCAGCAGCTTATTGGCCAGGGGGCAGAAGAAGAATGAGCAGTTCTTC.

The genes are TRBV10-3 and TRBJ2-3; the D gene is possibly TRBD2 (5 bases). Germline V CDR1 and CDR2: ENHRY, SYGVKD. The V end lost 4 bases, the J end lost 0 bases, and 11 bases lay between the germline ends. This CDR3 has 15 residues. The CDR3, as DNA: TGTGCCATCAGTGCGGTATCGGGGAGCACAGATACGCAGTATTTT. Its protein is CAISAVSGSTDTQYF.

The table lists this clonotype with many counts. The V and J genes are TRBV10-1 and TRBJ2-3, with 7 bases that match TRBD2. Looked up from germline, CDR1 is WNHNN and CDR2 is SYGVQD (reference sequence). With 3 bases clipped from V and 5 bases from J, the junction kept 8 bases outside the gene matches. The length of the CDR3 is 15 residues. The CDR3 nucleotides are TGCGCCAGCAGTGAAATGCGGGAGTTGGGAGATACGCAGTATTTT. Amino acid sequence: CASSEMRELGDTQYF.

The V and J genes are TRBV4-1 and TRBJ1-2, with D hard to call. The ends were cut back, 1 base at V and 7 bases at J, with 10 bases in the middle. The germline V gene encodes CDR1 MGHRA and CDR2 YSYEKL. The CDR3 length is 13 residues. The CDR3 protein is CASSQVRLRGYTF. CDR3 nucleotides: TGCGCCAGCAGCCAAGTCCGACTGCGTGGCTACACCTTC.

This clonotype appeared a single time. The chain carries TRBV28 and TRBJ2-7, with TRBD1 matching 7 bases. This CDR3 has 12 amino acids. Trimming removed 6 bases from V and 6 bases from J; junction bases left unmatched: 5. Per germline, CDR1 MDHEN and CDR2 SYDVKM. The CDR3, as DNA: TGTGCCAGCAGCCCCGACAGGGCCGAGCAGTACTTC. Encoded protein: CASSPDRAEQYF.

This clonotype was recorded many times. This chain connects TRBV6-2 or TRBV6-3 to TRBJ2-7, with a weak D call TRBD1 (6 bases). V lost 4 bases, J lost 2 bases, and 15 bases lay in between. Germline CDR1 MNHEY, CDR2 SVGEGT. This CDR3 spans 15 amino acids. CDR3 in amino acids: CASSSLQGFPYEQYF. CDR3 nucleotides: TGTGCCAGCAGTTCTCTGCAGGGGTTTCCCTACGAGCAGTACTTC.

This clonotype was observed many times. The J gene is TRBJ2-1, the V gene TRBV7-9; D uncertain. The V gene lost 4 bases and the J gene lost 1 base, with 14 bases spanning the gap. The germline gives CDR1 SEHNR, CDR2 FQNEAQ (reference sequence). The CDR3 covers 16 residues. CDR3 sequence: CASSYVGSPSYNEQFF. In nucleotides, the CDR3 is TGTGCCAGCAGCTACGTTGGCTCTCCTTCCTACAATGAGCAGTTCTTC.

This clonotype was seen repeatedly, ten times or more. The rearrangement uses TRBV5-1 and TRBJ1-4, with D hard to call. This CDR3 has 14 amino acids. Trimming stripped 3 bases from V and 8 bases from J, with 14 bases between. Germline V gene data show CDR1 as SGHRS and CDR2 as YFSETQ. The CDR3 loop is CASSSSGRTEKLFF. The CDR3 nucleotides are TGCGCCAGCAGCTCCTCGGGGAGGACCGAAAAACTGTTTTTT.

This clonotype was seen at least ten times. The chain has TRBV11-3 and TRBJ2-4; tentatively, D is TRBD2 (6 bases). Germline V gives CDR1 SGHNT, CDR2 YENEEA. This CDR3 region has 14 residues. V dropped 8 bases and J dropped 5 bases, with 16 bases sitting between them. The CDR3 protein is CASGSGAGQNIQYF. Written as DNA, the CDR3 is TGTGCCAGCGGGTCGGGAGCCGGTCAAAACATTCAGTACTTC.

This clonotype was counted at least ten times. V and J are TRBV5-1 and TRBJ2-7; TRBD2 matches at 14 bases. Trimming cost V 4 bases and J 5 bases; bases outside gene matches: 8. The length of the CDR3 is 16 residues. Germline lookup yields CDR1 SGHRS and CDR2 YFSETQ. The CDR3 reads CASSPGTSGRMHEQYF. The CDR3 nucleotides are TGCGCCAGCAGCCCAGGGACTAGCGGGAGAATGCACGAGCAGTACTTC.

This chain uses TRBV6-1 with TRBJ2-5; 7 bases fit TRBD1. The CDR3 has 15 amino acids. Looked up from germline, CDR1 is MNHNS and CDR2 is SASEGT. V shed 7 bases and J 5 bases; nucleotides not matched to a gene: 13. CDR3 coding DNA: TGTGCCAGCACCCAACAGGGACAGCCGGTTGAGACCCAGTACTTC. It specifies CASTQQGQPVETQYF.

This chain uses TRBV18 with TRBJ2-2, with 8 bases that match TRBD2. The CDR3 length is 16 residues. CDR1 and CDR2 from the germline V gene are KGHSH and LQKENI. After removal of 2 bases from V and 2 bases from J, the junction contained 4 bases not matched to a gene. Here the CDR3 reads CASSPTLAGNTGELFF. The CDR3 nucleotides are TGTGCCAGCTCACCAACGCTAGCGGGTAACACCGGGGAGCTGTTTTTT.

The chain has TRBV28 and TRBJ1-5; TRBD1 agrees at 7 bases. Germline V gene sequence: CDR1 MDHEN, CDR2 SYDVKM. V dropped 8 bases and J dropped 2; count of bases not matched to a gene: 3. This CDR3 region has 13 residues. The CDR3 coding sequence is TGTGCCAGCGCCAGGGGGGGCAATCAGCCCCAGCATTTT. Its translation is CASARGGNQPQHF.

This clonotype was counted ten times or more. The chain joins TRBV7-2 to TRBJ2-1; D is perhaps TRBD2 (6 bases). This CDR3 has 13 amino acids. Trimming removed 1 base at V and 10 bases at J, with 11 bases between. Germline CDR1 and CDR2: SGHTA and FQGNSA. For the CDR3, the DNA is TGTGCCAGCAGCTTAGTGGAGGGGCGAGAGCAGTTCTTC. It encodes CASSLVEGREQFF.

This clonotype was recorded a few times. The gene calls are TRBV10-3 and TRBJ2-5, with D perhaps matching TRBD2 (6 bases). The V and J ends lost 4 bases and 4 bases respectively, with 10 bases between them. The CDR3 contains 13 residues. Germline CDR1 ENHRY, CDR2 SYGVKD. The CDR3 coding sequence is TGTGCCATCAGTGGCGGGACGGGAGAGACCCAGTACTTC. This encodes CAISGGTGETQYF.